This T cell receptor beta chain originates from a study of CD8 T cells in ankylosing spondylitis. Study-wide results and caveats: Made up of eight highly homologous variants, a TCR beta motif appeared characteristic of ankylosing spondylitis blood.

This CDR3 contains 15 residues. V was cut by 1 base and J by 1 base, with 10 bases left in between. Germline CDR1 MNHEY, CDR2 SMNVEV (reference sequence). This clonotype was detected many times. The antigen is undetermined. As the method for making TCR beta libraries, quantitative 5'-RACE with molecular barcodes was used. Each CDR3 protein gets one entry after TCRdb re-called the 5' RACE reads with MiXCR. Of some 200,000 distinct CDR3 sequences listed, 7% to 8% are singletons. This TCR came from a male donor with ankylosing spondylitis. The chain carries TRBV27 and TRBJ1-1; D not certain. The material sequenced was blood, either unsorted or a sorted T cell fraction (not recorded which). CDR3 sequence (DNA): TGTGCCAGCAGTTTATGGGCTCAACGGAACACTGAAGCTTTCTTT. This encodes CASSLWAQRNTEAFF.